Listed here are 21 T cell receptor beta chains from one sample, sequenced in a study of shared clonotypes between healthy human individuals (dated by TCRdb to about 2020). Library construction relied on the immunoSEQ multiplex PCR assay. TCRdb provides this immuneACCESS table in a form limited to in-frame rearrangements. Some clones are lacking; in checked studies, under half of them reflect an unresolved V gene, and why the rest are absent is not known. The sample yields about 2.4 million clones; approximately 93% were counted once. The ten largest clones take up approximately 0.37% of the sample. Sample: naive CD4+ T cells from PBMCs. The sample's cell subset or site, from its label and the paper: CD45RA+ positively selected. The source is a man aged 18 to 30 in good health. Some clones in this sample may be carry-over from other donors' samples.

The rearrangement uses TRBV10-1 and TRBJ2-1, with D uncertain. CDR1 and CDR2 (germline): WNHNN, SYGVQD (reference sequence). The CDR3 loop spans 16 amino acids. V was clipped by 4 bases and J by 4 bases, with 17 bases between them. CDR3 sequence (DNA): TGCGCCAGCAGTGCAAGGGATCAGCATAATTACAATGAGCAGTTCTTC. Protein product: CASSARDQHNYNEQFF.

The J gene is TRBJ2-2, the V gene TRBV5-5; D remains ambiguous. This CDR3 comprises 14 residues. CDR1 is SGHKS and CDR2 is YYEKEE in the germline V gene (reference sequence). The V end was cut by 0 bases, the J end by 5 bases, with 8 bases between. This CDR3 is CASSLVTPTGELFF. CDR3 sequence (DNA): TGTGCCAGCAGCTTGGTTACTCCGACCGGGGAGCTGTTTTTT.

The chain is built from TRBV10-3 and TRBJ1-1; no reliable D call. V was cut by 7 bases and J by 0 bases, with 18 bases left in between. Looked up from germline, CDR1 is ENHRY and CDR2 is SYGVKD. The CDR3 runs 16 residues. The DNA for the CDR3 is TGTGCCATCAAATTACAGTTTCAAAGTTTGAACACTGAAGCTTTCTTT. Its translation: CAIKLQFQSLNTEAFF.

The V and J genes are TRBV7-8 and TRBJ2-5; D is uncertain. Per germline, CDR1 SGHVS and CDR2 FQNEAQ. This CDR3 region has 15 residues. V was trimmed by 5 bases and J by 5 bases, leaving 18 bases between them. The CDR3 bases are TGTGCCAGCAGCCCAAGGACCGCCGTCGGGGAGACCCAGTACTTC. It specifies CASSPRTAVGETQYF.

The chain recombines TRBV7-8 with TRBJ2-1, with D perhaps TRBD1 or TRBD2 (5 bases each). CDR1 is SGHVS, CDR2 FQNEAQ, per germline. Trimming took 0 bases from V and 12 from J, leaving 18 bases between them. This CDR3 is built from 15 residues. The CDR3 DNA reads TGTGCCAGCAGCTTAGCCGAATGGGACCTGGGCGGGCAGTTCTTC. Translating it yields CASSLAEWDLGGQFF.

This clone was detected only once. The chain links TRBV6-1 to TRBJ1-3, with no clear D. The CDR3 consists of 12 residues. Germline CDR1 and CDR2: MNHNS and SASEGT. Trimming removed 7 bases from V and 4 bases from J, with 8 bases in between. The CDR3 sequence is CASTSSGNTIYF. In DNA, the CDR3 is TGTGCCAGCACGAGCAGCGGAAACACCATATATTTT.

In its sample, this clone was seen once. V gene TRBV5-1 combines with J gene TRBJ1-2; D may be TRBD1 (5 bases). The germline gives CDR1 SGHRS, CDR2 YFSETQ. This CDR3 contains 14 residues. V lost 4 bases and J lost 6, with 16 bases in between. Here the CDR3 reads CASSPEPGGHGYTF. DNA for the CDR3: TGCGCCAGCAGCCCCGAACCGGGGGGTCATGGCTACACCTTC.

The chain combines TRBV6-6 with TRBJ2-2; 7 bases align to TRBD2. Trimming took 2 bases from V and 6 from J; bases not matched to a gene: 3. Germline V CDR1 and CDR2: MNHNY, SVGAGI (reference sequence). This CDR3 region has 14 residues. CDR3 DNA: TGTGCCAGCAGTTACAGGGCGGGAGCCGGGGAGCTGTTTTTT. Its protein is CASSYRAGAGELFF.

This clone has a single count. The chain uses TRBV5-5 and TRBJ1-2; 10 bases align to TRBD1. J was trimmed by 2 bases and V by 3 bases; bases with no gene match: 1. CDR1 is SGHKS and CDR2 is YYEKEE in the germline V gene (reference sequence). This CDR3 has 14 amino acids. The CDR3 sequence: CASSWGQGNYGYTF. In DNA, the CDR3 is TGTGCCAGCAGCTGGGGACAGGGGAACTATGGCTACACCTTC.

The chain is built from TRBV14 and TRBJ1-5, with a possible D match to TRBD1 (6 bases). V was shortened by 4 bases and J by 7 bases, with 11 bases between the two germline ends. Germline V gene lookup returns CDR1 SGHDN and CDR2 FVKESK. This CDR3 has 13 amino acids. The CDR3 is CASSLRGNQPQHF. The CDR3 DNA reads as TGTGCCAGCAGCCTTAGGGGGAACCAGCCCCAGCATTTT.

This chain joins TRBV7-2 and TRBJ2-2; D might be TRBD2 (7 bases). CDR1 is SGHTA, CDR2 FQGNSA, per germline. This CDR3 comprises 15 residues. V gave up 5 bases and J gave up 8 bases, with 18 bases separating them. The CDR3 protein is CASSHGGGSLGELFF. The CDR3 nucleotides read TGTGCCAGCAGCCACGGGGGCGGGAGCCTAGGGGAGCTGTTTTTT.

The chain uses TRBV28 and TRBJ2-7, with D unresolved. Per germline, CDR1 MDHEN and CDR2 SYDVKM. Trimming removed 2 bases from V and 4 bases from J, with 12 bases in between. The CDR3 consists of 14 residues. The CDR3 loop reads CASSLTSAIYEQYF. Written as DNA, the CDR3 is TGTGCCAGCAGTTTAACCAGCGCGATTTACGAGCAGTACTTC.

This clone was seen a few times. The chain combines TRBV9 with TRBJ1-2; weak D call: TRBD1 (5 bases). V was shortened by 3 bases and J by 4 bases, with 13 bases between the two germline ends. The CDR3 runs to 14 residues. In germline, CDR1 is SGDLS, CDR2 YYNGEE. The CDR3 protein is CASSGAVGAYGYTF. CDR3 in DNA: TGTGCCAGCAGCGGGGCTGTCGGGGCCTATGGCTACACCTTC. The full variable domain, its missing parts supplied by reference TRBV9 and TRBJ1-2, is DSGVTQTPKHLITATGQRVTLRCSPRSGDLSVYWYQQSLDQGLQFLIQYYNGEERAKGNILERFSAQQFPDLHSELNLSSLELGDSALYFCASSGAVGAYGYTFGSGTRLTVV.

V is TRBV10-3 and J is TRBJ2-3; TRBD2 aligns across 9 bases. The trim removed 5 bases at V and 5 bases at J, leaving 2 bases unmatched. The CDR3 runs to 13 residues. Germline CDR1 ENHRY, CDR2 SYGVKD. DNA for the CDR3: TGTGCCATCAGTTTAGCGGGAGAAGATACGCAGTATTTT. It specifies CAISLAGEDTQYF.

CDR3 coding DNA: TGTGCCAGCAGCCAAGCGACATCCGGGGAGCTGTTTTTT. As protein: CASSQATSGELFF. V gene TRBV4-2 combines with J gene TRBJ2-2; D not resolved. The CDR3 runs 13 residues. Trimming pared 1 base from V and 6 bases from J, leaving 6 bases between. CDR1 LGHNA and CDR2 YNFKEQ come from the germline V gene.

V is TRBV6-1 and J is TRBJ2-5; 7 nucleotides line up with TRBD2. CDR1 is MNHNS, CDR2 SASEGT, per germline. The length of the CDR3 is 15 residues. J gave up 2 bases and V 8 bases, and 11 bases lay outside the gene matches. In DNA form, the CDR3 reads TGTGCCAGCTCCTGGACGGGAGCGGGGCAAGAGACCCAGTACTTC. It translates to CASSWTGAGQETQYF.

V usage is TRBV7-8 and J usage is TRBJ2-5, with 8 bases identical to TRBD1. The ends lost 5 bases at V and 4 bases at J; junction bases unmatched: 6. Germline-derived CDR1 and CDR2 are SGHVS and FQNEAQ. This CDR3 contains 14 residues. The CDR3 protein is CASSTRTGLETQYF. CDR3 sequence (DNA): TGTGCCAGCAGCACTCGGACAGGGCTAGAGACCCAGTACTTC.

V is TRBV28 and J is TRBJ2-7, with D perhaps matching TRBD1 (8 bases). The V end was cut by 1 base, the J end by 3 bases, with 10 bases between. The V gene's germline CDR1 is MDHEN and CDR2 SYDVKM. The CDR3 consists of 14 residues. The CDR3 region has the DNA TGTGCCAGCAGTTTATACAGGGGGGGCTACGAGCAGTACTTC. It specifies CASSLYRGGYEQYF.

This chain joins TRBV2 and TRBJ2-7, with TRBD1 matching 8 bases. Germline-derived CDR1 and CDR2 are SNHLY and FYNNEI. The V and J ends lost 5 bases and 4 bases, in that order; junction bases with no gene match: 10. The CDR3 contains 15 residues. The CDR3 sequence: CASSTSGTGNYEQYF. In nucleotides, the CDR3 is TGTGCCAGCAGTACTTCCGGGACAGGCAATTACGAGCAGTACTTC.

The chain is built from TRBV2 and TRBJ2-1, with 11 bases aligning to TRBD2. Looked up from germline, CDR1 is SNHLY and CDR2 is FYNNEI. This CDR3 is 14 amino acids long. The V and J ends lost 9 bases and 9 bases, in that order; junction bases with no gene match: 10. CDR3 bases: TGTGCCAGTAAGACTAGCGGGACCCTGGTTGAGCAGTTCTTC. This encodes CASKTSGTLVEQFF.

The chain combines TRBV5-6 with TRBJ2-1, with D maybe TRBD2 (5 bases). The V and J ends lost 2 bases and 0 bases respectively, with 9 bases between them. This CDR3 has 15 amino acids. Germline V lookup: CDR1 SGHDT, CDR2 YYEEEE. In DNA form, the CDR3 reads TGTGCCAGCAGCTTTGCGGGCCGCTCCTACAATGAGCAGTTCTTC. Its translation: CASSFAGRSYNEQFF.